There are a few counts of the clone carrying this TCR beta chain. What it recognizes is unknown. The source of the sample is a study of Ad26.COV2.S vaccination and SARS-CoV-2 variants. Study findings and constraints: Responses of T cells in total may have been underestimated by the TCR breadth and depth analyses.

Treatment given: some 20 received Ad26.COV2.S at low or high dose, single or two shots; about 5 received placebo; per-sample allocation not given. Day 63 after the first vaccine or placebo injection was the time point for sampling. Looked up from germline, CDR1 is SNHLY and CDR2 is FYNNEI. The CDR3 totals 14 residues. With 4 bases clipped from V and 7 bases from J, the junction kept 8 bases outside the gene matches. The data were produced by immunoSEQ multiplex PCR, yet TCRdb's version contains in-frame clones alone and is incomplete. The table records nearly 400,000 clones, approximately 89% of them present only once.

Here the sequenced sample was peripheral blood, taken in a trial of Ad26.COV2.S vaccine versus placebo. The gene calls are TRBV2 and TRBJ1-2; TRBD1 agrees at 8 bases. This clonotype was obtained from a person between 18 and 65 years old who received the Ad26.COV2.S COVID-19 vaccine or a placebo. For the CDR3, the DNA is TGTGCCAGCAGTGTTGGACAGGGAGGAGGTGGCTACACCTTC. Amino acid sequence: CASSVGQGGGGYTF.